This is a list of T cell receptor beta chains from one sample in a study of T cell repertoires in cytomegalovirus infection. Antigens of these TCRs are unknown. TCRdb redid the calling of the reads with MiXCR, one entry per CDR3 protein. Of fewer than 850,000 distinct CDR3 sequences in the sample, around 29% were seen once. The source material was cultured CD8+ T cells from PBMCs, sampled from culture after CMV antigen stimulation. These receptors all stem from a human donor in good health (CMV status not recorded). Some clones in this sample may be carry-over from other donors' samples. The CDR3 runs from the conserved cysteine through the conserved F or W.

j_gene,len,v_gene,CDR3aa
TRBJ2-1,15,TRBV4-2,CASSQPPQGNNEQFF
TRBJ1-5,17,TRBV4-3,CASSQGLLRGGDQPQHF
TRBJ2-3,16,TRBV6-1,CASSEALAGGPDTQYF
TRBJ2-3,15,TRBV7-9,CASSPPKMASDTQYF
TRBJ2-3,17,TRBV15,CATSPGPPGARTDTQYF
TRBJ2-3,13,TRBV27,CATYRISTDTQYF
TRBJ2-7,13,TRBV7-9,CATRGIGPYEQYF
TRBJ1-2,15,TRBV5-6,CASSPLDGDDYGYTF
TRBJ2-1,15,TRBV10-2,CASSSGGEIKNEQFF
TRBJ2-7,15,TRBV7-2,CASSLSLAGGGEQYF
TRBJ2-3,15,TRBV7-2,CASRRRDRVLDTQYF
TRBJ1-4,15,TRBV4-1,CASSQVRQAREKLFF
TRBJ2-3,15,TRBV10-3,CATAYRGSKSLTQYF
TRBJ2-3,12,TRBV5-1,CASSLGDCMQAF
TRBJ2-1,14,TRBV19,CASSILAGGSEQFF
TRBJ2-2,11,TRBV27,CASQGGGELFF
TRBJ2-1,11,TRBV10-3,CAISESIEQFF
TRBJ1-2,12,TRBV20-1,CSAPQGPNGYTF
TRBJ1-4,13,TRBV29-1,CSVEERNNEKLFF
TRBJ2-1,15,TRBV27,CASSSIRGGLNEQFF
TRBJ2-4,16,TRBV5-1,CASSLVGAHAKNIQYF
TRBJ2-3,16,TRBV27,CASSLKITSSTDTQYF
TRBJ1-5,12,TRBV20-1,CSAWDLTQPQHF
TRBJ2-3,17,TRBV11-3,CASSLVLGTKNTDTQYF
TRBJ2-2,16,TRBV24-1,CATSDGDTGRTGELFF
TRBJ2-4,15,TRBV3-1,CASSQDWGGKNIQYF
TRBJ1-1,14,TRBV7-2,CASSAGGRNTEAFF
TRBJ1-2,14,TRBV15,CATSRDIAEGGYTF
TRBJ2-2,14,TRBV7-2,CASSPRGSTGELFF